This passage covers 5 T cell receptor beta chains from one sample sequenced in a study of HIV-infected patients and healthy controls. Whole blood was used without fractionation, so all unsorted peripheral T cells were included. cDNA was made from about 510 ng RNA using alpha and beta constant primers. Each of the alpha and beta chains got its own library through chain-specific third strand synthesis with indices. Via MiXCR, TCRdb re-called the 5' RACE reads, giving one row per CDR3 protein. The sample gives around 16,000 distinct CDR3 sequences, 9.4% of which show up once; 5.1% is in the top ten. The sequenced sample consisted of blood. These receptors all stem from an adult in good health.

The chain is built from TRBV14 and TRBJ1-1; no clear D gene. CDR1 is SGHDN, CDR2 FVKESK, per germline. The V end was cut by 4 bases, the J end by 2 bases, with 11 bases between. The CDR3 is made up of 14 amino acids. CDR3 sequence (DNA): TGTGCCAGCAGCCTACGAGGGTTTAACACTGAAGCTTTCTTT. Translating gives CASSLRGFNTEAFF.

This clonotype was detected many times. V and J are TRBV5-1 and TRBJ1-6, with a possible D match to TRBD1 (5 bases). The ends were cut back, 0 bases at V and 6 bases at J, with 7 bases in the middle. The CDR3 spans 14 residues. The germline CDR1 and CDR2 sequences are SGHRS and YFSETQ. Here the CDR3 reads CASSLGQGNSPLHF. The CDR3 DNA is TGCGCCAGCAGCTTGGGGCAGGGTAATTCACCCCTCCACTTT. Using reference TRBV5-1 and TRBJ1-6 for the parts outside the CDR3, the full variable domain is KAGVTQTPRYLIKTRGQQVTLSCSPISGHRSVSWYQQTPGQGLQFLFEYFSETQRNKGNFPGRFSGRQFSNSRSEMNVSTLELGDSALYLCASSLGQGNSPLHFGNGTRLTVT.

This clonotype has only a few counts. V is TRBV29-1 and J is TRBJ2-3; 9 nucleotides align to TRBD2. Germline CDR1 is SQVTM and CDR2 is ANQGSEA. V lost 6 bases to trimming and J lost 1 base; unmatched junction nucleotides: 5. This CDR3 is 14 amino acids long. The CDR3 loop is CSVTKREGTDTQYF. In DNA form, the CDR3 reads TGCAGCGTCACCAAGCGGGAGGGCACAGATACGCAGTATTTT.

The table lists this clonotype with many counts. The CDR3 DNA reads TGTGCCAGCAGCCCCAGGCAGGGTAGCTACGAGCAGTACGTC. It yields the protein CASSPRQGSYEQYV. The chain has TRBV7-2 and TRBJ2-7, with D possibly being TRBD1 (5 bases). The germline gives CDR1 SGHTA, CDR2 FQGNSA. V lost 5 bases to trimming and J lost 3 bases, with 14 bases between them. The CDR3 consists of 14 residues.

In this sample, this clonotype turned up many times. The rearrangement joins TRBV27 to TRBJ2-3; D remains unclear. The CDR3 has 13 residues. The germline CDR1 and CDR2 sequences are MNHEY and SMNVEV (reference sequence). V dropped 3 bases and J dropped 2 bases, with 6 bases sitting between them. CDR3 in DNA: TGTGCCAGCAGTTTCCAACACACAGATACGCAGTATTTT. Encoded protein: CASSFQHTDTQYF.